Detailed here is one T cell receptor beta chain. Its antigen has not been determined. No quality values exist for individual bases; no much larger clone is one base distant. This entry comes from a study of shared T cell receptors in the human thymus (dated by TCRdb to the early 2020s). About the study as a whole: The study examined how self-reactive, shared T-cell receptor alpha chains are generated in the human thymus.

The method behind the library was the immunoSEQ multiplex PCR assay. This is the immuneACCESS table as TCRdb keeps it, with only in-frame sequences that have V and J called. A part of the clones is gone; compared with another copy, unresolved V genes explain less than half, and the rest is unexplained. Within this sample are roughly 410,000 clones, with just under 95% of them counted one time only. The top ten hold approximately 0.02% of the sample. At the junction V is shortened by 3 bases and J by 5 bases; bases outside the gene matches: 10. The CDR3 has 16 amino acids, counting the end cysteine and phenylalanine. Of the read, only the CDR3 DNA is kept; its 48 bases are in frame from base 1. The germline V gene (reference sequence) gives CDR1 as LNHDA and CDR2 as SQIVND.

This receptor chain uses TRBV19 and TRBJ2-1, and TRBD2 matches 7 of the central bases. The sequence derives from a human donor. The sample was thymocytes. The CDR3: CASSISDREGNNEQFF. The nucleotide sequence reads as follows: TGTGCCAGTAGTATTTCGGATAGGGAGGGCAACAATGAGCAGTTCTTC.